This is a list of T cell receptor beta chains from one sample in a study of blood T cells in healthy people across ages. TCRdb re-derived calls from the 5' RACE reads in MiXCR, one entry per CDR3 protein. The sample includes 600,000 to 1,000,000 distinct CDR3 sequences, roughly 25% seen only once; the top ten take approximately 3.7%. These same records also appear under a second study, on T cells of mothers and their children.

Sequenced material: blood. These receptors were obtained from a boy under 18 in good health. The CDR3 runs from the conserved cysteine through the conserved F or W. D genes are given only for firm matches. Size values are once, few and many counts, or a class for expanded clones, and some rows have none.

D gene: NA; J gene: TRBJ2-5; V gene: TRBV29-1; clone size: NA; CDR3 DNA: TGCAGCGTCGCAAGCGGGCAAGAGGCCCGGTACTTC; CDR3 protein: CSVASGQEARYF
D gene: NA; J gene: TRBJ2-1; V gene: TRBV7-9; clone size: NA; CDR3 DNA: TGTGCCAGCAGCCGGGGCGGGCTAGCGATCAATGAGCAGTTCTTC; CDR3 protein: CASSRGGLAINEQFF
D gene: TRBD2; J gene: TRBJ2-1; V gene: TRBV19; clone size: NA; CDR3 DNA: TGTGCCAGTAGTGGGACTAGCGGGATTCCCGAAATTGAGCAGTTCTTC; CDR3 protein: CASSGTSGIPEIEQFF
D gene: TRBD2; J gene: TRBJ2-3; V gene: TRBV24-1; clone size: NA; CDR3 DNA: TGTGCCACCAGTGATAGGAGCGGGAGTGGGACAGATACGCAGTATTTT; CDR3 protein: CATSDRSGSGTDTQYF
D gene: NA; J gene: TRBJ2-7; V gene: TRBV11-1; clone size: NA; CDR3 DNA: TGTGCCAGCAGCTTAAAGGTCCACGAGCAGTACTTC; CDR3 protein: CASSLKVHEQYF
D gene: NA; J gene: TRBJ2-7; V gene: TRBV7-9; clone size: NA; CDR3 DNA: TGTGCCAGCAGCTCCCCAGTGGCGGCCACAGGTGACGAGCAGTACTTC; CDR3 protein: CASSSPVAATGDEQYF
D gene: TRBD2; J gene: TRBJ2-1; V gene: TRBV6-1; clone size: NA; CDR3 DNA: TGTGCCAGCAGTGAATCACTAGCGGCCTACAATGAGCAGTTCTTC; CDR3 protein: CASSESLAAYNEQFF
D gene: NA; J gene: TRBJ2-3; V gene: TRBV24-1; clone size: NA; CDR3 DNA: TGTGCCACCAGTGATCCACGCGGGCCCCACACCTTGACGCAGTATTTT; CDR3 protein: CATSDPRGPHTLTQYF
D gene: NA; J gene: TRBJ1-2; V gene: TRBV20-1; clone size: few; CDR3 DNA: TGCAGTGCTAGGGTACAGGGAGTTGAGAAGGGCTACACCTTC; CDR3 protein: CSARVQGVEKGYTF
D gene: NA; J gene: TRBJ2-3; V gene: TRBV28; clone size: NA; CDR3 DNA: TGTGCCAGCAGTTCCCGATTGGATACGCAGTATTTT; CDR3 protein: CASSSRLDTQYF
D gene: TRBD1; J gene: TRBJ2-4; V gene: TRBV29-1; clone size: NA; CDR3 DNA: TGCAGCGTTGAATCGACAGGGAACAAAAACATTCAGTACTTC; CDR3 protein: CSVESTGNKNIQYF
D gene: NA; J gene: TRBJ2-7; V gene: TRBV15; clone size: NA; CDR3 DNA: TGTGCCACCAGCCGACCAGGCCTCTTCGAGGGGGACGAGCAGTACTTC; CDR3 protein: CATSRPGLFEGDEQYF
D gene: NA; J gene: TRBJ1-1; V gene: TRBV6-1; clone size: NA; CDR3 DNA: TGTGCCAGCAGTAGTTCCCCGTACAGGGTAGTAAATGCTGAAGCTTTCTTT; CDR3 protein: CASSSSPYRVVNAEAFF
D gene: NA; J gene: TRBJ2-7; V gene: TRBV30; clone size: NA; CDR3 DNA: TGTGCCTGGAGTGGGGCAGGGGACCCCTACGAGCGGTACTTC; CDR3 protein: CAWSGAGDPYERYF
D gene: NA; J gene: TRBJ2-1; V gene: TRBV2; clone size: NA; CDR3 DNA: TGTGCCAGCAGGCAGGGTACGGGAACTTACAATGAGCAGTTCTTC; CDR3 protein: CASRQGTGTYNEQFF
D gene: TRBD2; J gene: TRBJ2-1; V gene: TRBV30; clone size: NA; CDR3 DNA: TGTGCCTGGAGTGTACGTCTAGCGGGGAATGAGCAGTTCTTC; CDR3 protein: CAWSVRLAGNEQFF
D gene: TRBD1; J gene: TRBJ2-7; V gene: TRBV28; clone size: few; CDR3 DNA: TGTGCCAGCAGTTTGGGACAGACCTTTTCCTACGAGCAGTACTTC; CDR3 protein: CASSLGQTFSYEQYF
D gene: NA; J gene: TRBJ1-4; V gene: TRBV29-1; clone size: few; CDR3 DNA: TGCAGCGTTGCGGAGGGGTTAAGAGAAAAACTGTTTTTT; CDR3 protein: CSVAEGLREKLFF
D gene: TRBD1; J gene: TRBJ2-5; V gene: TRBV20-1; clone size: NA; CDR3 DNA: TGCAGTGCTAGAGATTTTGGGACAGGGGGAGAGACCCAGTACTTC; CDR3 protein: CSARDFGTGGETQYF
D gene: NA; J gene: TRBJ2-4; V gene: TRBV29-1; clone size: NA; CDR3 DNA: TGCAGCGTTGAAGATAAGGCAGGGGCGGTGGCCAAAAACATTCAGTACTTC; CDR3 protein: CSVEDKAGAVAKNIQYF
D gene: NA; J gene: TRBJ1-1; V gene: TRBV29-1; clone size: NA; CDR3 DNA: TGCAGCGTTCACAGGAACACTGAAGCTTTCTTT; CDR3 protein: CSVHRNTEAFF
D gene: NA; J gene: TRBJ2-6; V gene: TRBV6-6; clone size: NA; CDR3 DNA: TGTGCCAGCAGTCCACCTAGGACGGAATCTGGGGCCAACGTCCTGACTTTC; CDR3 protein: CASSPPRTESGANVLTF
D gene: NA; J gene: TRBJ1-2; V gene: TRBV12-3/TRBV12-4; clone size: NA; CDR3 DNA: TGTGCCAGCAGTTCTCCCCTGGAATATGGCTACACCTTC; CDR3 protein: CASSSPLEYGYTF
D gene: NA; J gene: TRBJ2-7; V gene: TRBV5-1; clone size: few; CDR3 DNA: TGCGCCAGCAGCTTGGATTGGGGTTACTACGAGCAGTACTTC; CDR3 protein: CASSLDWGYYEQYF
D gene: NA; J gene: TRBJ2-3; V gene: TRBV20-1; clone size: NA; CDR3 DNA: TGCAGTGCTAGAATCAGCGGAGGGAGGGATACGCAGTATTTT; CDR3 protein: CSARISGGRDTQYF
D gene: TRBD1; J gene: TRBJ2-1; V gene: TRBV28; clone size: NA; CDR3 DNA: TGTGCCAGCAGTTTAACGGGACAGGGGGCGCGTGAGCAGTTCTTC; CDR3 protein: CASSLTGQGAREQFF
D gene: NA; J gene: TRBJ1-2; V gene: TRBV27; clone size: many; CDR3 DNA: TGTGCCAGCAGTTTTGGGCAGCACTATGGCTACACCTTC; CDR3 protein: CASSFGQHYGYTF
D gene: NA; J gene: TRBJ2-3; V gene: TRBV9; clone size: few; CDR3 DNA: TGTGCCAGCAGTGGTGGACAGCCAACTAAAACTAGCACAGATACGCAGTATTTT; CDR3 protein: CASSGGQPTKTSTDTQYF
D gene: NA; J gene: TRBJ1-2; V gene: TRBV29-1; clone size: NA; CDR3 DNA: TGCAGCGTTGCACGAGGAACTCCCTATGGCTACACCTTC; CDR3 protein: CSVARGTPYGYTF